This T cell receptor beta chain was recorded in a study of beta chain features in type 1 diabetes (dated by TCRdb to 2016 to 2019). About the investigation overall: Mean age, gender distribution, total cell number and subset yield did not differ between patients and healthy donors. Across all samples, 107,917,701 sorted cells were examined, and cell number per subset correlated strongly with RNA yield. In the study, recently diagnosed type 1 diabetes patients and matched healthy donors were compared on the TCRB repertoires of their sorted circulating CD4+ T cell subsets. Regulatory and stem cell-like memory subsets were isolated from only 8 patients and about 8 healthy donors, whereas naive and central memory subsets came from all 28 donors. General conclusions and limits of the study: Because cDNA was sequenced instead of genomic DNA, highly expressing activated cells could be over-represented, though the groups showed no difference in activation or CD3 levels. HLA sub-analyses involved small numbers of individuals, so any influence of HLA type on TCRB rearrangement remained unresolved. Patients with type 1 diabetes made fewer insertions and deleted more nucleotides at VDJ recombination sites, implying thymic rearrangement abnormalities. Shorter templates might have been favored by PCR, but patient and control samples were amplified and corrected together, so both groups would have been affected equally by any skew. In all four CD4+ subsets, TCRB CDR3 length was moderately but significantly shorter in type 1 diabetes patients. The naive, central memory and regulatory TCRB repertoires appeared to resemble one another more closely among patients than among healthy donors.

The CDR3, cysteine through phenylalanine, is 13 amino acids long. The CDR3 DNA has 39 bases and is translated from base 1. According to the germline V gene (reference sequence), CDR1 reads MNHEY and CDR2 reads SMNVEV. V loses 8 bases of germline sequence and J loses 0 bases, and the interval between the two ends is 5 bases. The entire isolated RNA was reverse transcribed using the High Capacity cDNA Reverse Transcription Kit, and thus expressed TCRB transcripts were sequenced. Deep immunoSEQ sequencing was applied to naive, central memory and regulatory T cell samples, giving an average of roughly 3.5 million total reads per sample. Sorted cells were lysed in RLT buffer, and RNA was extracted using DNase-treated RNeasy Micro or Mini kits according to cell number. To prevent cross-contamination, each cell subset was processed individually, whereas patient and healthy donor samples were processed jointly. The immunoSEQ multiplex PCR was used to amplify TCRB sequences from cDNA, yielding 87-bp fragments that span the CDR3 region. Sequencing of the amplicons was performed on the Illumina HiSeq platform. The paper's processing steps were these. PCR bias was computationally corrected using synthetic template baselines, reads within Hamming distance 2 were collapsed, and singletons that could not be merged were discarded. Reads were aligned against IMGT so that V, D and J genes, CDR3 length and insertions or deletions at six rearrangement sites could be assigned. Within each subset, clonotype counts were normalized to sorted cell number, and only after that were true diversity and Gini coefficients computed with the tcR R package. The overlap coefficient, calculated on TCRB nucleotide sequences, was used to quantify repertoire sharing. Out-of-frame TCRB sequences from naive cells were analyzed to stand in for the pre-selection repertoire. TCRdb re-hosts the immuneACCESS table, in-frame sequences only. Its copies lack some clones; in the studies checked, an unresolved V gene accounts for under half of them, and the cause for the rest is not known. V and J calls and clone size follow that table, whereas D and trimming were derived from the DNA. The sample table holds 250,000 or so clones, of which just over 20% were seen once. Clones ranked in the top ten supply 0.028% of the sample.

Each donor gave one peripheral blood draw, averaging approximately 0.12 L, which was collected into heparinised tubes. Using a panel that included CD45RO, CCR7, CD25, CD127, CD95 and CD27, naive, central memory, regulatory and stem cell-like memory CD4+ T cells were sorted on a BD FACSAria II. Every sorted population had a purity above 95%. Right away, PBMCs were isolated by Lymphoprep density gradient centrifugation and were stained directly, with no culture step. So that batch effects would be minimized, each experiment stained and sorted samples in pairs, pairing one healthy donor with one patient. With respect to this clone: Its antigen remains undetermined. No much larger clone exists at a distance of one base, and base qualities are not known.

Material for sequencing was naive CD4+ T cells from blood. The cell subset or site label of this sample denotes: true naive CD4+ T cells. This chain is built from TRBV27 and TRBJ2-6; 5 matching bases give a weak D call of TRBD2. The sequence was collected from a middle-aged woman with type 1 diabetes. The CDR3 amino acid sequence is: CASGLSGANVLTF. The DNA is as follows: TGTGCCAGCGGACTCTCTGGGGCCAACGTCCTGACTTTC.